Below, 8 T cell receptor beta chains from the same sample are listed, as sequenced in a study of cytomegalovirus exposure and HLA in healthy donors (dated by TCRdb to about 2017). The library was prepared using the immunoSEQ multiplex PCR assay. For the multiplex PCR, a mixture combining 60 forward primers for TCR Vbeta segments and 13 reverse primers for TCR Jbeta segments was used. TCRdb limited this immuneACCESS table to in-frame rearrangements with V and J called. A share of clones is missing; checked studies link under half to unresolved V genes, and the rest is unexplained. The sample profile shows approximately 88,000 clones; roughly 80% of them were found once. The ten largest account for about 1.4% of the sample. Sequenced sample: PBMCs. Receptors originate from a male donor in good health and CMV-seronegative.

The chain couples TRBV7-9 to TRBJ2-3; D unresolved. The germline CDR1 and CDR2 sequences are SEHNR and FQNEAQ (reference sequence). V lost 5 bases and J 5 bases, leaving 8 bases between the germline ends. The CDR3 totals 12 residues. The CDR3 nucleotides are TGTGCCAGCAGCCGCTCGGGAGATACGCAGTATTTT. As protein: CASSRSGDTQYF.

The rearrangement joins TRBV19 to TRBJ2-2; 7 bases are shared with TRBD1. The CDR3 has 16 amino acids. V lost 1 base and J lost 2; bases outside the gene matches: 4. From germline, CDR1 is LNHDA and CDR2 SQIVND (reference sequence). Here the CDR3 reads CASSIVRGLNTGELFF. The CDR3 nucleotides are TGTGCCAGTAGTATAGTGAGGGGGCTTAACACCGGGGAGCTGTTTTTT.

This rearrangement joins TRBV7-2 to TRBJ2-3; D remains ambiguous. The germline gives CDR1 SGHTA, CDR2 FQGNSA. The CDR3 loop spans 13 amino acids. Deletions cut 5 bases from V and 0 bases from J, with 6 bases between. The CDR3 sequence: CASSTPSTDTQYF. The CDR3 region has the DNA TGTGCCAGCAGCACACCGAGCACAGATACGCAGTATTTT.

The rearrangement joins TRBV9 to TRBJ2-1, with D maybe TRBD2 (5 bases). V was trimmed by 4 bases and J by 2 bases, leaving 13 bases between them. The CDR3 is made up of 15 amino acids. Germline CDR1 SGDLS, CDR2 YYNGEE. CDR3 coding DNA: TGTGCCAGCAGCAACTTAGCGACCGCCTACAATGAGCAGTTCTTC. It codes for CASSNLATAYNEQFF.

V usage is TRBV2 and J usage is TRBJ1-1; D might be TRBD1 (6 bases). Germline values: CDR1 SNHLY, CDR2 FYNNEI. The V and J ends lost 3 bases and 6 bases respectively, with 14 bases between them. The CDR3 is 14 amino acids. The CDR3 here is CASSDRDITPEAFF. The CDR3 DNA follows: TGTGCCAGCAGTGACCGGGACATCACCCCTGAAGCTTTCTTT.

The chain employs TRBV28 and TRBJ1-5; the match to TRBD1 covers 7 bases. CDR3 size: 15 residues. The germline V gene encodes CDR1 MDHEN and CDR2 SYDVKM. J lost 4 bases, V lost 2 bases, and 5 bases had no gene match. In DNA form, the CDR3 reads TGTGCCAGCAGTTTAACAGGGGCTAGGAATCAGCCCCAGCATTTT. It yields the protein CASSLTGARNQPQHF.

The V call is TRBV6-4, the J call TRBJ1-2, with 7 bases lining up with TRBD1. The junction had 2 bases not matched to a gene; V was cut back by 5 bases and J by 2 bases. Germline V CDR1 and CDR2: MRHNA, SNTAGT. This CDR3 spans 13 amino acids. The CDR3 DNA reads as TGTGCCAGCAGTCCGGGACAGAACTATGGCTACACCTTC. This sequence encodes CASSPGQNYGYTF.

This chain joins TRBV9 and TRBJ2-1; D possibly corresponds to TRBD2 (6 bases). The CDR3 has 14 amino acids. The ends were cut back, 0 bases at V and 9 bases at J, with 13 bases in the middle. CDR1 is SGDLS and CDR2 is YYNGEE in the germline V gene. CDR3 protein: CASSVGTLGGEQFF. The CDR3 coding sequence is TGTGCCAGCAGCGTAGGGACTTTGGGGGGTGAGCAGTTCTTC.